These 25 T cell receptor beta chains came from one sample sequenced in a study of shared clonotypes between healthy human individuals. Sequencing used immunoSEQ multiplex PCR; TCRdb keeps in-frame clones, though not all of them. The sample records fewer than 650,000 clones, roughly four fifths being singletons. The sequencing sample was made of PBMCs. These receptors were taken from a woman aged 40 to 50 in good health. Some clones in this sample may be carry-over from other donors' samples.

The chain links TRBV29-1 to TRBJ2-7; D is perhaps TRBD1 (5 bases). Trimming removed 4 bases from V and 2 bases from J, with 9 bases in between. Germline V gene sequence: CDR1 SQVTM, CDR2 ANQGSEA. The CDR3 contains 12 residues. CDR3 in amino acids: CSVVAGTYEQYF. The DNA for the CDR3 is TGCAGCGTTGTGGCAGGGACCTACGAGCAGTACTTC.

V gene TRBV30 combines with J gene TRBJ1-4; D remains ambiguous. The CDR3 extends over 14 amino acids. Trimming pared 4 bases from V and 0 bases from J, leaving 9 bases between. The germline gives CDR1 GTSNPN, CDR2 SVGIG (reference sequence). The CDR3 region has the DNA TGTGCCTGGACTCGACGATCAACTAATGAAAAACTGTTTTTT. Translated, it gives CAWTRRSTNEKLFF.

This chain links TRBV6-4 with TRBJ2-7; possible D gene TRBD1, 6 bases. The V gene lost 0 bases and the J gene lost 6 bases, with 24 bases spanning the gap. The CDR3 contains 18 residues. Germline CDR1 reads MRHNA; CDR2 reads SNTAGT. For the CDR3, the DNA is TGTGCCAGCAGTGACTCGAGGGGGTGGGGTTTAGTGAGCGGCGAGCAGTACTTC. This gives the protein CASSDSRGWGLVSGEQYF.

The gene calls are TRBV27 and TRBJ2-4; perhaps D is TRBD1 or TRBD2 (6 bases each). V was shortened by 7 bases and J by 3 bases, with 19 bases between the two germline ends. CDR1 is MNHEY, CDR2 SMNVEV, per germline (reference sequence). The CDR3 sequence is 16 residues long. CDR3 sequence reads: CASIPGVQGLKNIQYF. The CDR3 nucleotides read TGTGCCAGCATCCCAGGGGTACAGGGACTCAAAAACATTCAGTACTTC.

This chain connects TRBV6-1 to TRBJ2-1, with D unresolved. Germline loops: CDR1 MNHNS, CDR2 SASEGT. Trimming removed 4 bases at V and 2 bases at J, with 12 bases between. There are 15 residues in the CDR3. The CDR3 sequence is CASSAGAGAYNEQFF. DNA of the CDR3: TGTGCCAGCAGTGCAGGCGCAGGAGCCTACAATGAGCAGTTCTTC.

The sample holds a few counts of this clone. CDR3 sequence reads: CASSLDGKRELYF. DNA of the CDR3: TGTGCCAGCAGCTTAGATGGGAAAAGGGAATTGTACTTC. V gene TRBV11-3 combines with J gene TRBJ2-7, with D unclear. CDR1 is SGHNT and CDR2 is YENEEA in the germline V gene. V was shortened by 0 bases and J by 12 bases, with 15 bases between the two germline ends. The CDR3 consists of 13 residues. Full variable domain (remainder filled in from reference TRBV11-3 and TRBJ2-7): EAGVVQSPRYKIIEKKQPVAFWCNPISGHNTLYWYLQNLGQGPELLIRYENEEAVDDSQLPKDRFSAERLKGVDSTLKIQPAELGDSAVYLCASSLDGKRELYFGPGTRLTVT.

As regards this clone: This sequence is one base from a far larger clone and is likely a read error. Other DNA sequences from this sample encode an identical CDR3 as well. The rearrangement uses TRBV2 and TRBJ2-7; D gene uncertain. Germline V lookup: CDR1 SNHLY, CDR2 FYNNEI. V was trimmed by 7 bases and J by 6 bases, leaving 19 bases between them. The CDR3 has 14 residues. As DNA, the CDR3 is TGTGCCAGCAAGTCCCGAGACGCCTCGGCCGAGCAGTACTTC. Amino acid sequence: CASKSRDASAEQYF.

J is TRBJ2-5 and V is TRBV5-1; 10 positions match TRBD2. The CDR3 loop spans 17 amino acids. J lost 4 bases, V lost 1 base, and 10 bases had no gene match. CDR1 is SGHRS and CDR2 is YFSETQ in the germline V gene. The DNA of the CDR3 is TGCGCCAGCAGCTTGAGCTCCCTAGCGGGAGTCAGAGAGACCCAGTACTTC. Encoded protein: CASSLSSLAGVRETQYF.

The gene calls are TRBV21-1 and TRBJ2-1; the table names TRBD1, a call not compared with the DNA. TRBV21-1 is recorded as a pseudogene. This CDR3 spans 17 amino acids. The CDR3 spells CASSKWGRDRGYNEQFF. The CDR3 coding sequence is TGTGCCAGCAGCAAATGGGGTCGGGACAGGGGATACAATGAGCAGTTCTTC.

This clone was observed many times. The chain links TRBV19 to TRBJ1-2; D call uncertain. The V gene's germline CDR1 is LNHDA and CDR2 SQIVND (reference sequence). This CDR3 contains 13 residues. Trimming cost V 9 bases and J 5 bases, with 16 bases left between them. CDR3 sequence reads: CASRWQAQYGYTF. Here the CDR3 DNA reads TGTGCCAGCAGATGGCAGGCCCAATATGGCTACACCTTC.

The chain carries TRBV6-5 and TRBJ2-7; D gene uncertain. This CDR3 comprises 13 residues. The V gene's germline CDR1 is MNHEY and CDR2 SVGAGI. The V end was cut by 7 bases, the J end by 4 bases, with 14 bases between. CDR3 amino acids: CASTSRLGYEQYF. In DNA form, the CDR3 reads TGTGCCAGCACCTCCAGGCTCGGGTACGAGCAGTACTTC.

In this sample, this clone turned up a few times. The CDR3 spells CASSEGVQPQHF. DNA for the CDR3: TGTGCCAGCAGTGAGGGGGTACAGCCCCAGCATTTT. The chain recombines TRBV25-1 with TRBJ1-5; TRBD1 might be the D (5 bases). V lost 3 bases and J 7 bases, leaving 7 bases between the germline ends. The germline gives CDR1 MGHDK, CDR2 SYGVNS. The CDR3 sequence is 12 residues long.

A remark on this clone: Different DNA sequences within this sample yield the same CDR3. The chain has TRBV28 and TRBJ2-7, with D possibly being TRBD1 or TRBD2 (5 bases each). Trimming cost V 4 bases and J 6 bases, with 19 bases left between them. In germline, CDR1 is MDHEN, CDR2 SYDVKM. The CDR3 is made up of 15 amino acids. The CDR3 is CASSSGTGLYSEQYF. CDR3 DNA sequence: TGTGCCAGCAGTTCCGGGACGGGGTTGTATAGCGAGCAGTACTTC. The full variable domain, rest sourced from reference TRBV28 and TRBJ2-7, is DVKVTQSSRYLVKRTGEKVFLECVQDMDHENMFWYRQDPGLGLRLIYFSYDVKMKEKGDIPEGYSVSREKKERFSLILESASTNQTSMYLCASSSGTGLYSEQYFGPGTRLTVT.

The chain has TRBV7-2 and TRBJ2-2; either TRBD1 or TRBD2 may fit D (5 bases each). The V end was cut by 0 bases, the J end by 7 bases, with 21 bases between. The CDR3 has 18 residues. Germline values: CDR1 SGHTA, CDR2 FQGNSA. The CDR3 is CASSLARGSTGGFGELFF. The CDR3 nucleotides read TGTGCCAGCAGCTTAGCGAGGGGTTCCACAGGAGGTTTCGGGGAGCTGTTTTTT. Full variable domain (missing parts from reference TRBV7-2 and TRBJ2-2): GAGVSQSPSNKVTEKGKDVELRCDPISGHTALYWYRQSLGQGLEFLIYFQGNSAPDKSGLPSDRFSAERTGGSVSTLTIQRTQQEDSAVYLCASSLARGSTGGFGELFFGEGSRLTVL.

This clone was counted only a few times. The rearrangement links TRBV6-6 to TRBJ1-1; no firm D call. In germline, CDR1 is MNHNY, CDR2 SVGAGI (reference sequence). The CDR3 covers 15 residues. V was pared by 4 bases and J by 2 bases, with 14 bases between. The chain's CDR3 is CASSFLASLNTEAFF. CDR3 DNA sequence: TGTGCCAGCAGTTTTTTGGCCAGCCTAAACACTGAAGCTTTCTTT.

The rearrangement uses TRBV2 and TRBJ2-3, with unresolved D. V dropped 5 bases and J dropped 2 bases, with 14 bases sitting between them. This CDR3 is 15 amino acids long. Germline assignment: CDR1 SNHLY and CDR2 FYNNEI. The CDR3 region is CASSTGAGPTDTQYF. Written as DNA, the CDR3 is TGTGCCAGCAGTACCGGAGCTGGGCCCACAGATACGCAGTATTTT.

The chain recombines TRBV18 with TRBJ2-1, with TRBD2 matching over 9 bases. Germline CDR1 is KGHSH and CDR2 is LQKENI. Trimming cost V 6 bases and J 0 bases; bases outside gene matches: 12. There are 18 residues in the CDR3. Here the CDR3 DNA reads TGTGCCAGCTCTCTCGGCTCGAATAGCGGGAGCTCCTACAATGAGCAGTTCTTC. Protein: CASSLGSNSGSSYNEQFF.

The V call is TRBV5-1, the J call TRBJ1-1, with 7 bases identical to TRBD1. The CDR3 covers 14 residues. V was pared by 4 bases and J by 3 bases, with 6 bases of the junction left unmatched. CDR1 is SGHRS, CDR2 YFSETQ, per germline. This CDR3 is CASSPGTAYTEAFF. The CDR3 nucleotides read TGCGCCAGCAGCCCCGGGACAGCCTACACTGAAGCTTTCTTT.

The rearrangement links TRBV5-6 to TRBJ2-5; 10 positions agree with TRBD2. The DNA end lines up better with TRBJ2-7; the J call may be wrong. The CDR3 length is 15 residues. Looked up from germline, CDR1 is SGHDT and CDR2 is YYEEEE. The CDR3 reads CASSLVGSGGYEQYF. CDR3 DNA sequence: TGTGCCAGCAGCTTGGTAGGTAGCGGGGGGTACGAGCAGTACTTC.

DNA for the CDR3: TGTGCCAGCAGTGTTGGACTAGCGGGAGAAAAGTTCTTC. As protein: CASSVGLAGEKFF. The rearrangement uses TRBV9 and TRBJ2-1; 13 bases agree with TRBD2. Trimming removed 5 bases from V and 14 bases from J; junction bases left unmatched: 7. CDR1 is SGDLS, CDR2 YYNGEE, per germline. This CDR3 region has 13 residues.

The chain carries TRBV7-3 and TRBJ2-4; 8 bases fit TRBD2. V shed 4 bases, J shed 13 bases, and the junction held 9 bases outside the gene matches. Germline V gene data show CDR1 as SGHTA and CDR2 as FQGTGA. The CDR3 has 13 residues. The CDR3 DNA follows: TGTGCCAGCAGCTCCAGCGGGGGTGCGCAGCAGTACTTC. Its translation: CASSSSGGAQQYF. Complete variable domain (other parts from reference TRBV7-3 and TRBJ2-4): GAGVSQTPSNKVTEKGKYVELRCDPISGHTALYWYRQSLGQGPEFLIYFQGTGAADDSGLPNDRFFAVRPEGSVSTLKIQRTERGDSAVYLCASSSSGGAQQYFGAGTRLSVL.

As for this clone: Other nucleotide sequences from this sample produce the same CDR3. The V call is TRBV11-3, the J call TRBJ2-5; 7 positions agree with TRBD1. CDR1 is SGHNT and CDR2 is YENEEA in the germline V gene. This CDR3 has 12 residues. V was clipped by 6 bases and J by 5 bases; unmatched bases: 3. The CDR3 DNA follows: TGTGCCAGCAGTTTGACAGGGGAGACCCAGTACTTC. Translation gives CASSLTGETQYF.

The chain is built from TRBV7-8 and TRBJ1-2, with 7 bases that match TRBD1. Germline V gives CDR1 SGHVS, CDR2 FQNEAQ. The V segment lost 2 bases and the J segment 6 bases; nucleotides outside the gene matches: 6. This CDR3 contains 14 residues. The CDR3, as DNA: TGTGCCAGCAGCTTAACCCGGACAGGCGATGGCTACACCTTC. Protein: CASSLTRTGDGYTF. The full variable domain, in which reference TRBV7-8 and TRBJ1-2 provide the parts outside the CDR3, is GAGVSQSPRYKVAKRGQDVALRCDPISGHVSLFWYQQALGQGPEFLTYFQNEAQLDKSGLPSDRFFAERPEGSVSTLKIQRTQQEDSAVYLCASSLTRTGDGYTFGSGTRLTVV.

Worth noting for this clone: This likely came from a read error, as a far larger clone is one base away. Other DNA sequences from this sample encode an identical CDR3 as well. CDR3 DNA sequence: TGTACCTGGAGGGACATGACTGAAGCTTTCTTT. Protein: CTWRDMTEAFF. The V gene is TRBV30, the J gene TRBJ1-1; TRBD1 might be the D (6 bases). Per germline, CDR1 GTSNPN and CDR2 SVGIG (reference sequence). There are 11 residues in the CDR3.

This clone was seen just once. The chain has TRBV11-2 and TRBJ1-5, with TRBD1 identical over 12 bases. The CDR3 spans 18 residues. V shed 6 bases, J shed 0 bases, and the junction held 9 bases outside the gene matches. Germline CDR1 is SGHAT and CDR2 is FQNNGV. CDR3: CASSPPGQGAVSNQPQHF. As DNA, the CDR3 is TGTGCCAGCAGTCCACCGGGACAGGGGGCGGTTAGCAATCAGCCCCAGCATTTT.